The 6 T cell receptor beta chains listed next were all sequenced from one sample in a study of T cells expressing NK-cell markers. Using the 5' RACE reads, TCRdb records one entry per CDR3 protein without DNA. The table lists about half a million distinct CDR3 sequences, with over 1.1% in the top ten. The sample was blood T cells: a sorted CD56 or NKG2C T cell subset, CD4+ or CD8+ T cells, or bulk PBMC T cells (not recorded which). The receptors come from a woman aged 45-65 years in good health.

The J gene is TRBJ2-1, the V gene TRBV5-5; there is no DNA to check the TCRdb D call of TRBD2. Germline assignment: CDR1 SGHKS and CDR2 YYEKEE (reference sequence). CDR3 length: 15 amino acids. The CDR3 sequence: CASRLTSGRANEQFF.

This chain uses TRBV12-3 or TRBV12-4 with TRBJ2-3; the D call of TRBD2 rests on TCRdb alone, since no DNA is present to check it. The CDR3 is 14 amino acids. The CDR3 reads CASSLAGPGDTQYF.

The chain has TRBV5-1 and TRBJ2-2; lacking DNA, the TRBD1 call made by TCRdb goes unchecked. The CDR3 extends over 16 amino acids. Germline V gene sequence: CDR1 SGHRS, CDR2 YFSETQ. The CDR3 sequence: CASSFGGTVNTGELFF.

The V gene is TRBV20-1, the J gene TRBJ2-4; the TCRdb call, TRBD1, lacks DNA for checking. Germline V CDR1 and CDR2: DFQATT, SNEGSKA (reference sequence). The CDR3 spans 11 residues. The CDR3: CSAHRNDIQYF.

This chain uses TRBV24-1 with TRBJ1-6; TCRdb returns TRBD1, unconfirmable since there is no DNA. Germline V gene sequence: CDR1 KGHDR, CDR2 SFDVKD. This CDR3 region has 15 residues. The CDR3 region is CATSDFTRGNSPLHF.

V is TRBV4-2 and J is TRBJ2-3; TCRdb names TRBD1, which stays unverified in the absence of DNA. The CDR3 extends over 12 amino acids. Germline V gene data show CDR1 as LGHNA and CDR2 as YNFKEQ. The CDR3 here is CASSRGVDTQYF.